This TCR beta chain derives from a study of T cell responses to AZD1222 COVID-19 vaccine. Findings and limits, study-wide: Only a handful of AZD1222 recipients tested seropositive at baseline.

Remarks on this clone: The antigen remains undetermined.

Profiling relied on immunoSEQ multiplex PCR, and the TCRdb table lists in-frame clones only, not all of them. Here the sample spans approximately 52,000 clones, roughly 86% being singletons. Germline V lookup: CDR1 SNHLY, CDR2 FYNNEI. The CDR3 spans 12 residues. V gave up 6 bases and J gave up 4 bases, with 10 bases separating them. This clonotype originated in an adult who received the AZD1222 COVID-19 vaccine. The starting material was peripheral blood, obtained 28 days after the second AZD1222 dose. The chain links TRBV2 to TRBJ2-7, with no clear D. In nucleotides, the CDR3 is TGTGCCAGCAGAAATACAGTTTACGAGCAGTACTTC. Its translation: CASRNTVYEQYF.